Sequencing of this TCR beta chain was carried out in a study of OX40 agonist ivuxolimab in advanced cancers. Study-level information: Patients got intravenous ivuxolimab at 0.01 to 10 mg/kg every 2 weeks. Study observations and caveats: Blood T cells, both CD4+ and CD8+, expanded clonally by week 6 at 0.1 to 3.0 mg/kg.

With V trimmed by 3 bases and J by 4 bases, 6 bases remained unmatched. The CDR3 covers 15 residues. The germline V gene encodes CDR1 MNHEY and CDR2 SVGAGI. Profiled with immunoSEQ multiplex PCR; TCRdb holds only in-frame clones, not every one. The table shows tens of thousands of clones, with approximately 90% occurring only once. This clone was picked up a small number of times. Its antigen is unknown. Sequencing was performed on CD4+ or CD8+ T cells sorted from blood, taken in a trial of the OX40 agonist ivuxolimab. The chain recombines TRBV6-5 with TRBJ2-3, with 8 positions matching TRBD1. This receptor was obtained from an adult with an advanced solid tumor such as melanoma, head and neck, liver or kidney cancer. The CDR3: CASSYQGAGADTQYF. The DNA for the CDR3 is TGTGCCAGCAGTTATCAGGGGGCTGGAGCAGATACGCAGTATTTT.